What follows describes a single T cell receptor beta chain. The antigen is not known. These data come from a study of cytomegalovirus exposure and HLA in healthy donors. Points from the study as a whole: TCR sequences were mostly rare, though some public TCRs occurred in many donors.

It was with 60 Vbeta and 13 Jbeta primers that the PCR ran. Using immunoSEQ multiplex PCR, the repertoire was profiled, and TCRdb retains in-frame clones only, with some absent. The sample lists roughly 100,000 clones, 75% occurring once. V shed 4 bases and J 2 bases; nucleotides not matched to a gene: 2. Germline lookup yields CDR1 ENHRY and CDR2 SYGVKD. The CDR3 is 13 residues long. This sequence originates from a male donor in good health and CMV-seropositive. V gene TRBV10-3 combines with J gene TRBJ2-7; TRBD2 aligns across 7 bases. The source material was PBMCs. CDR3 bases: TGTGCCATCAGTGGGGGACTAACCTACGAGCAGTACTTC. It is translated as CAISGGLTYEQYF.